The present entry profiles one T cell receptor beta chain with its context. Its antigen is not identified. V lost 5 bases, J lost 4 bases, and 10 bases stayed unmatched. This CDR3 is built from 15 residues. Germline V gene sequence: CDR1 SGHKS, CDR2 YYEKEE (reference sequence). This entry is derived from a study of cytomegalovirus exposure and HLA in healthy donors. The study's findings and limits: According to a subsequent analysis, TCR clusters identified in the first cohort showed a tendency to co-occur across the approximately 120 validation repertoires.

The data were produced by immunoSEQ multiplex PCR, yet TCRdb's version contains in-frame clones alone and is incomplete. The table lists under 250,000 clones, about nine tenths of them singletons. The gene calls are TRBV5-5 and TRBJ2-5; TRBD1 matches at 8 bases. The specimen was PBMCs. This sequence was found in a woman younger than 35 in good health and CMV-seronegative. The CDR3 DNA follows: TGTGCCAGCAGAAGACAGGGGCCTGCGGGAGAGACCCAGTACTTC. Protein product: CASRRQGPAGETQYF. The variable domain in full, with the rest retrieved from reference TRBV5-5 and TRBJ2-5, is DAGVTQSPTHLIKTRGQQVTLRCSPISGHKSVSWYQQVLGQGPQFIFQYYEKEERGRGNFPDRFSARQFPNYSSELNVNALLLGDSALYLCASRRQGPAGETQYFGPGTRLLVL.